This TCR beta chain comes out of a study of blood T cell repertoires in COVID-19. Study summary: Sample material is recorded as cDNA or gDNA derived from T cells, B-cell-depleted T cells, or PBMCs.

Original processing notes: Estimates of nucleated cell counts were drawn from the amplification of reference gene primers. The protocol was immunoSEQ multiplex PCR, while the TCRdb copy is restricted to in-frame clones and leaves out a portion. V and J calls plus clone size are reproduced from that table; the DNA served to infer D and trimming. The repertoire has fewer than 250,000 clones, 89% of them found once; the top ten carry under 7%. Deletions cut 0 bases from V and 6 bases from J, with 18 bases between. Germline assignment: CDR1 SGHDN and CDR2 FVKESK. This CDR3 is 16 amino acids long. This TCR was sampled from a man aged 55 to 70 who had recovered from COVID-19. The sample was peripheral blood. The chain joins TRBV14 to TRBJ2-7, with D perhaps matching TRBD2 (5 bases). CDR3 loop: CASSQDVRDTGSEQYF. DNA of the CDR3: TGTGCCAGCAGCCAAGACGTCCGGGATACTGGCTCCGAGCAGTACTTC.